The subject of this entry is one T cell receptor (beta chain). The data were obtained in a study of T-cell memory formation after mild COVID-19. MiXCR was run by TCRdb on the 5' RACE reads, yielding one entry per CDR3 protein. The repertoire holds 270,000 or so distinct CDR3 sequences, with over 15% as singletons. V lost 4 bases, J lost 4 bases, and 3 bases stayed unmatched. Germline CDR1 reads ENHRY; CDR2 reads SYGVKD. The CDR3 spans 13 residues. The sample was PBMCs or a T cell subset sorted from them (not recorded which). The TCR was taken from a man aged 18 to 29 who had mild COVID-19 (a few samples of this study predate the infection). Cell type and time point are not known. The rearrangement links TRBV10-3 to TRBJ2-7; 8 bases line up with TRBD1. CDR3 in amino acids: CAISGTGGYEQYV. The CDR3 DNA reads as TGTGCCATCAGTGGTACAGGGGGGTACGAGCAGTACGTC.